This passage covers 21 T cell receptor beta chains from one sample sequenced in a study of graft-versus-host responses after intestinal transplantation. The data were produced by immunoSEQ multiplex PCR, yet TCRdb's version contains in-frame clones alone and is incomplete. The sample shows about 88,000 clones, approximately 90% of them seen only once. For these receptors, no antigen is known. The sequenced sample was unstimulated CD4+ T cells sorted from spleen or lymph node cells, obtained before transplant. These receptors were collected from a human donor who was the organ donor for an intestinal transplant.

The CDR3 is CASSWGLAVQETQYF. CDR3 sequence (DNA): TGCGCCAGCAGCTGGGGACTAGCGGTACAAGAGACCCAGTACTTC. The chain is built from TRBV5-1 and TRBJ2-5; 11 bases line up with TRBD2. This CDR3 is 15 amino acids long. Germline CDR1 and CDR2: SGHRS and YFSETQ. The V and J ends lost 3 bases and 2 bases, in that order; junction bases with no gene match: 3.

The table lists this clone with a count of one. The chain joins TRBV6-5 to TRBJ2-3, with unresolved D. V gave up 6 bases and J gave up 3 bases, with 10 bases separating them. The CDR3 sequence is 13 residues long. Looked up from germline, CDR1 is MNHEY and CDR2 is SVGAGI. The CDR3 sequence is CASRLLRTDTQYF. CDR3 in DNA: TGTGCCAGCAGATTACTGAGGACAGATACGCAGTATTTT.

V is TRBV13 and J is TRBJ2-5; tentatively, D is TRBD1 (6 bases). The CDR3 has 14 amino acids. Trimming took off 4 bases at V and 4 bases at J, with 13 bases between the two ends. Looked up from germline, CDR1 is PRHDT and CDR2 is FYEKMQ (reference sequence). As DNA, the CDR3 is TGTGCCAGCAGCTCGCTGACAGGTGGAGAGACCCAGTACTTC. Protein sequence: CASSSLTGGETQYF.

The chain is built from TRBV6-6 and TRBJ2-1; TRBD1 aligns across 7 bases. CDR3 length: 15 residues. CDR1 MNHNY and CDR2 SVGAGI come from the germline V gene (reference sequence). V lost 5 bases to trimming and J lost 5 bases; unmatched junction nucleotides: 9. The CDR3 DNA reads as TGTGCCAGCAGTCAGATGGGACAGTATAACAATGAGCAGTTCTTC. As protein: CASSQMGQYNNEQFF.

The rearrangement links TRBV7-9 to TRBJ2-3; 10 bases match TRBD1. The V and J ends lost 5 bases and 4 bases, in that order; junction bases with no gene match: 6. The length of the CDR3 is 15 residues. Germline CDR1 is SEHNR and CDR2 is FQNEAQ (reference sequence). CDR3 sequence reads: CASSPGQGISDTQYF. The DNA of the CDR3 is TGTGCCAGCAGCCCGGGACAGGGGATCTCAGATACGCAGTATTTT.

The chain carries TRBV21-1 and TRBJ2-7; the table assigns TRBD1, which was not confirmed against the DNA. TRBV21-1 is annotated as a pseudogene. This CDR3 has 15 amino acids. CDR3 residues: CASSKEETDDYEQYF. The DNA for the CDR3 is TGTGCCAGCAGCAAAGAAGAGACAGACGACTACGAGCAGTACTTC.

Here the CDR3 reads CASSQVTGTNTEAFF. DNA of the CDR3: TGTGCCAGCAGCCAAGTGACAGGGACGAACACTGAAGCTTTCTTT. The chain combines TRBV4-2 with TRBJ1-1; 7 bases match TRBD1. Germline V CDR1 and CDR2: LGHNA, YNFKEQ. The CDR3 is 15 residues long. Germline trimming cut 1 base from V and 1 base from J; bases unmatched to any gene: 3.

The chain joins TRBV5-4 to TRBJ2-3; no clear D. V shed 2 bases and J shed 1 base, with 11 bases lying between them. Germline V gene lookup returns CDR1 SGHNT and CDR2 YYREEE (reference sequence). The CDR3 sequence is 15 residues long. The CDR3 DNA is TGTGCCAGCAGCTTCTTCCCTAGTGGCACAGATACGCAGTATTTT. It yields the protein CASSFFPSGTDTQYF.

The genes are TRBV28 and TRBJ2-1, with 7 bases identical to TRBD2. Trimming cost V 6 bases and J 0 bases; bases outside gene matches: 11. The CDR3 has 17 residues. CDR1 is MDHEN, CDR2 SYDVKM, per germline. The CDR3 DNA sequence: TGTGCCAGCAGGGAAGCGGGACTTTCCAGCTCCTACAATGAGCAGTTCTTC. Protein: CASREAGLSSSYNEQFF.

The genes are TRBV25-1 and TRBJ2-3; TRBD2 matches 8 bases. Germline CDR1 MGHDK, CDR2 SYGVNS. This CDR3 has 16 residues. After removal of 5 bases from V and 2 bases from J, the junction contained 9 bases not matched to a gene. CDR3: CASSSIAGSNTDTQYF. CDR3 DNA sequence: TGTGCCAGCAGTTCCATAGCGGGATCAAACACAGATACGCAGTATTTT.

The chain carries TRBV12-5 and TRBJ1-3; D uncertain. Germline values: CDR1 LGHNT, CDR2 FRNRAP. The CDR3 covers 14 residues. V lost 6 bases and J 2 bases, leaving 11 bases between the germline ends. CDR3: CASGPRLTGNTIYF. CDR3 nucleotide sequence: TGTGCTAGTGGCCCTCGACTTACTGGAAACACCATATATTTT. Together with reference TRBV12-5 and TRBJ1-3, the CDR3 gives the full variable domain: DARVTQTPRHKVTEMGQEVTMRCQPILGHNTVFWYRQTMMQGLELLAYFRNRAPLDDSGMPKDRFSAEMPDATLATLKIQPSEPRDSAVYFCASGPRLTGNTIYFGEGSWLTVV.

The chain is built from TRBV29-1 and TRBJ2-7; D not resolved. The germline V and J ends were trimmed by 4 bases and 1 base, with 14 bases remaining between them. The CDR3 contains 14 residues. Per the germline V gene, CDR1 is SQVTM and CDR2 is ANQGSEA. The CDR3 loop is CSVALIVSSYEQYF. The CDR3 DNA reads as TGCAGCGTTGCCCTAATTGTTTCTTCCTACGAGCAGTACTTC.

The V call is TRBV7-8, the J call TRBJ1-2; a weak D match, TRBD1 (6 bases). Germline V gives CDR1 SGHVS, CDR2 FQNEAQ. The CDR3 length is 15 residues. The V gene lost 5 bases and the J gene lost 3 bases, with 16 bases spanning the gap. The CDR3: CASSPTGQTDYGYTF. The CDR3 nucleotides read TGTGCCAGCAGCCCGACCGGACAGACGGACTATGGCTACACCTTC.

The V call is TRBV4-1, the J call TRBJ2-7; 10 bases are a match to TRBD1. Germline V gene sequence: CDR1 MGHRA, CDR2 YSYEKL. V gave up 0 bases and J gave up 7 bases; unmatched junction bases: 12. The CDR3 spans 17 residues. CDR3 protein: CASSQDVWTGGLGEQYF. The CDR3 region has the DNA TGCGCCAGCAGCCAAGATGTCTGGACAGGGGGTCTAGGGGAGCAGTACTTC.

This clone was found once. The chain recombines TRBV2 with TRBJ1-1; 7 bases agree with TRBD1. The CDR3 totals 16 residues. Looked up from germline, CDR1 is SNHLY and CDR2 is FYNNEI. V lost 6 bases, J lost 6 bases, and 16 bases stayed unmatched. CDR3 coding DNA: TGTGCCAGCAGGGGGGGACAGTTCATAAGTGAGGCTGAAGCTTTCTTT. Protein: CASRGGQFISEAEAFF.

The chain joins TRBV19 to TRBJ2-1; D unresolved. From germline, CDR1 is LNHDA and CDR2 SQIVND (reference sequence). The CDR3 totals 13 residues. V shed 8 bases and J shed 5 bases, with 13 bases lying between them. CDR3 nucleotide sequence: TGTGCCAGTTCGGTAACTAAGAACAATGAGCAGTTCTTC. Translating gives CASSVTKNNEQFF. Variable domain in full (rest from reference TRBV19 and TRBJ2-1): DGGITQSPKYLFRKEGQNVTLSCEQNLNHDAMYWYRQDPGQGLRLIYYSQIVNDFQKGDIAEGYSVSREKKESFPLTVTSAQKNPTAFYLCASSVTKNNEQFFGPGTRLTVL.

This clone was seen just once. The gene calls are TRBV7-8 and TRBJ2-5; TRBD1 matches at 7 bases. The J call is uncertain, as TRBJ2-7 better fits the DNA end. The CDR3 contains 16 residues. Per the germline V gene, CDR1 is SGHVS and CDR2 is FQNEAQ. CDR3 region: CASSLVIRDRTYEQYF. CDR3 coding DNA: TGTGCCAGCAGCTTAGTTATCCGGGACAGAACCTACGAGCAGTACTTC.

This clone was observed once. The chain recombines TRBV10-1 with TRBJ2-5; 14 bases are shared with TRBD2. Germline assignment: CDR1 WNHNN and CDR2 SYGVQD (reference sequence). The ends lost 4 bases at V and 4 bases at J; junction bases unmatched: 2. The CDR3 is 15 residues long. CDR3 region: CASSGGLAGGETQYF. The CDR3 DNA is TGCGCCAGCAGTGGAGGACTAGCGGGGGGAGAGACCCAGTACTTC.

The rearrangement uses TRBV7-9 and TRBJ2-3; 13 bases map to TRBD2. The CDR3 covers 14 residues. Germline V gene lookup returns CDR1 SEHNR and CDR2 FQNEAQ (reference sequence). The trim removed 5 bases at V and 9 bases at J, leaving 5 bases unmatched. This CDR3 reads CASSPGTSGVTQYF. CDR3 in DNA: TGTGCCAGCAGCCCGGGGACTAGCGGGGTCACGCAGTATTTT.

V and J are TRBV19 and TRBJ2-4; TRBD2 aligns across 12 bases. Trimming cost V 5 bases and J 0 bases; bases outside gene matches: 11. The CDR3 covers 19 residues. Germline V gene lookup returns CDR1 LNHDA and CDR2 SQIVND (reference sequence). The CDR3 sequence is CASSGTGLAGPLAKNIQYF. The DNA for the CDR3 is TGTGCCAGTAGTGGAACGGGACTAGCGGGTCCACTAGCCAAAAACATTCAGTACTTC.

This clone was seen just once. J is TRBJ1-1 and V is TRBV11-3; D ambiguous. V was shortened by 3 bases and J by 0 bases, with 11 bases between the two germline ends. The length of the CDR3 is 15 residues. From germline, CDR1 is SGHNT and CDR2 YENEEA. The CDR3 nucleotides are TGTGCCAGCAGCTTGACTACAGAATTGAACACTGAAGCTTTCTTT. Its translation: CASSLTTELNTEAFF.